Shown below are 32 T cell receptor beta chains from a single sample sequenced in a study of beta chain features in type 1 diabetes. Of the isolated RNA, all was reverse transcribed, and so the sequenced material was expressed TCRB transcripts. Profiled with immunoSEQ multiplex PCR; TCRdb holds only in-frame clones, not every one. This table has nearly 250,000 clones, around 14% appearing once. Sequenced material: naive CD4+ T cells from blood. These receptor sequences come from a woman aged 35 to 49 in good health.

The chain uses TRBV14 and TRBJ1-2; D is uncertain. The CDR3 is 14 amino acids. The germline gives CDR1 SGHDN, CDR2 FVKESK. V gave up 0 bases and J gave up 4 bases, with 9 bases separating them. The CDR3 DNA reads TGTGCCAGCAGCCAAGATTTGAACTTCTATGGCTACACCTTC. It encodes CASSQDLNFYGYTF.

This clone was detected only a few times. This chain uses TRBV27 with TRBJ2-7; 8 positions match TRBD2. Germline V gives CDR1 MNHEY, CDR2 SMNVEV (reference sequence). V lost 4 bases, J lost 3 bases, and 2 bases stayed unmatched. The CDR3 contains 13 residues. The CDR3 DNA follows: TGTGCCAGCAGTTCAGCGGGGGACTACGAGCAGTACTTC. Translation: CASSSAGDYEQYF.

This clone has only a few counts. The genes are TRBV5-1 and TRBJ1-3, with 7 positions matching TRBD1. CDR1 and CDR2 from the germline V gene are SGHRS and YFSETQ. The CDR3 is made up of 16 amino acids. Trimming took 0 bases from V and 1 from J; bases not matched to a gene: 4. The CDR3, as DNA: TGCGCCAGCAGCTTGGCAGGGGGTAGTTCTGGAAACACCATATATTTT. Residues: CASSLAGGSSGNTIYF.

This clone was seen a handful of times. The J gene is TRBJ2-5, the V gene TRBV7-2, with D unresolved. The CDR3 has 14 amino acids. Germline V CDR1 and CDR2: SGHTA, FQGNSA. Deletions cut 2 bases from V and 2 bases from J, with 9 bases between. This CDR3 is CASSLLTVQETQYF. CDR3 nucleotides: TGTGCCAGCAGCTTACTAACGGTACAAGAGACCCAGTACTTC.

In DNA form, the CDR3 reads TGTGCCAGTGCGACAGGGGATCGCGGCAACTACGAGCAGTACTTC. Translating it yields CASATGDRGNYEQYF. The chain joins TRBV19 to TRBJ2-7, with 8 bases that match TRBD1. V was pared by 8 bases and J by 3 bases, with 12 bases of the junction left unmatched. Per the germline V gene, CDR1 is LNHDA and CDR2 is SQIVND (reference sequence). This CDR3 contains 15 residues.

This clone turned up a few times. The V and J genes are TRBV19 and TRBJ1-1; no definite D call. The CDR3 has 13 residues. Trimming pared 3 bases from V and 5 bases from J, leaving 10 bases between. Germline-derived CDR1 and CDR2 are LNHDA and SQIVND (reference sequence). The CDR3 sequence: CASSMSTRTEAFF. In DNA, the CDR3 is TGTGCCAGTAGTATGTCGACAAGGACTGAAGCTTTCTTT.

This clone has more than one count but fewer than ten. The CDR3 loop is CASSVGTETHGYTF. The CDR3 DNA sequence: TGTGCCAGCAGCGTCGGGACAGAGACCCATGGCTACACCTTC. The V gene is TRBV5-6, the J gene TRBJ1-2; 7 positions agree with TRBD1. V was clipped by 4 bases and J by 6 bases; unmatched bases: 9. This CDR3 is built from 14 residues. Germline-derived CDR1 and CDR2 are SGHDT and YYEEEE. Looking up the rest from reference TRBV5-6 and TRBJ1-2 gives the full variable domain: DAGVTQSPTHLIKTRGQQVTLRCSPKSGHDTVSWYQQALGQGPQFIFQYYEEEERQRGNFPDRFSGHQFPNYSSELNVNALLLGDSALYLCASSVGTETHGYTFGSGTRLTVV.

The table lists this clone with a few counts. The genes are TRBV19 and TRBJ2-3; TRBD2 matches at 8 bases. The junction had 5 bases not matched to a gene; V was cut back by 2 bases and J by 4 bases. CDR3 size: 15 residues. Germline CDR1 LNHDA, CDR2 SQIVND (reference sequence). The CDR3 sequence: CASSIRGAGADTQYF. CDR3 bases: TGTGCCAGTAGTATAAGAGGAGCGGGGGCAGATACGCAGTATTTT.

The V gene is TRBV7-9, the J gene TRBJ1-1, with 7 bases fitting TRBD1. V trimming: 5 bases; J trimming: 4 bases; junction bases outside the gene matches: 13. The V gene's germline CDR1 is SEHNR and CDR2 FQNEAQ (reference sequence). The CDR3 has 16 amino acids. The CDR3 here is CASSPIWQGGGTEAFF. DNA for the CDR3: TGTGCCAGCAGCCCTATCTGGCAGGGGGGAGGCACTGAAGCTTTCTTT.

The chain couples TRBV5-1 to TRBJ2-7; tentatively, D is TRBD1 (6 bases). Deletions cut 1 base from V and 0 bases from J, with 17 bases between. The V gene's germline CDR1 is SGHRS and CDR2 YFSETQ. This CDR3 is 17 amino acids long. The CDR3 region is CASSLSPTGTSSYEQYF. The CDR3 DNA reads TGCGCCAGCAGCTTGTCCCCGACAGGAACCAGCTCCTACGAGCAGTACTTC.

This clone is a singleton in its sample. The genes are TRBV2 and TRBJ2-5; 9 bases align to TRBD2. CDR1 and CDR2 (germline): SNHLY, FYNNEI. The CDR3 is 16 residues long. Losses at the gene ends were 3 bases for V and 1 base for J; bases not matched to a gene: 6. The chain's CDR3 is CASSDFLAGTQETQYF. The CDR3 DNA follows: TGTGCCAGCAGTGATTTTCTAGCGGGGACCCAAGAGACCCAGTACTTC.

This clone was counted only a few times. V usage is TRBV7-2 and J usage is TRBJ1-1; D gene unclear. V was trimmed by 1 base and J by 5 bases, leaving 8 bases between them. The germline V gene has CDR1 SGHTA and CDR2 FQGNSA. The CDR3 contains 13 residues. The CDR3 loop is CASSLVGRTEAFF. The CDR3 nucleotides read TGTGCCAGCAGCTTAGTCGGGAGGACTGAAGCTTTCTTT.

This clone was detected only a few times. Here the CDR3 DNA reads TGTGCCAGCAGTCAGGACAGGATTAAAAGCTCCTACAATGAGCAGTTCTTC. It is translated as CASSQDRIKSSYNEQFF. The chain recombines TRBV5-5 with TRBJ2-1, with TRBD1 matching 7 bases. The germline CDR1 and CDR2 sequences are SGHKS and YYEKEE (reference sequence). The CDR3 length is 17 residues. V gave up 5 bases and J gave up 0 bases; unmatched junction bases: 11.

V gene TRBV10-2 combines with J gene TRBJ2-7; 14 positions agree with TRBD2. The J segment lost 3 bases and the V segment lost 5 bases, leaving 9 bases of the junction unmatched. The germline V gene encodes CDR1 WSHSY and CDR2 SAAADI. CDR3 length: 17 amino acids. The CDR3 sequence is CASSSGLAGGNIYEQYF. Here the CDR3 DNA reads TGCGCCAGCAGTTCCGGACTAGCGGGGGGCAATATCTACGAGCAGTACTTC.

V is TRBV7-2 and J is TRBJ1-5, with 9 bases identical to TRBD1. Germline V lookup: CDR1 SGHTA, CDR2 FQGNSA. The CDR3 extends over 16 amino acids. The ends lost 3 bases at V and 0 bases at J; junction bases unmatched: 3. This chain's CDR3 is CASSLYRGPSNQPQHF. The CDR3 nucleotides read TGTGCCAGCAGCTTGTACAGGGGGCCTAGCAATCAGCCCCAGCATTTT.

There are a few counts of this clone. The chain uses TRBV7-2 and TRBJ2-5, with D hard to call. Trimming removed 2 bases at V and 2 bases at J, with 3 bases between. CDR1 SGHTA and CDR2 FQGNSA come from the germline V gene. The CDR3 contains 12 residues. The CDR3 here is CASSLQQETQYF. The CDR3 bases are TGTGCCAGCAGCTTACAGCAAGAGACCCAGTACTTC.

The table lists this clone with a few counts. This chain links TRBV13 with TRBJ2-2, with D possibly matching TRBD2 (5 bases). The CDR3 has 13 amino acids. Germline lookup yields CDR1 PRHDT and CDR2 FYEKMQ (reference sequence). The germline V and J ends were trimmed by 5 bases and 11 bases, with 15 bases remaining between them. CDR3 in DNA: TGTGCCAGCAGCCCCCGAGGGCGCCCCGAGCTGTTTTTT. Its translation: CASSPRGRPELFF.

This clone was seen a few times. The rearrangement links TRBV18 to TRBJ1-1; tentative D call: TRBD1 (5 bases). The V gene lost 1 base and the J gene lost 4 bases, with 13 bases spanning the gap. The germline gives CDR1 KGHSH, CDR2 LQKENI. The CDR3 sequence is 15 residues long. This chain's CDR3 is CASSPQFQGGTEAFF. CDR3 DNA sequence: TGTGCCAGCTCACCACAGTTTCAGGGCGGCACTGAAGCTTTCTTT.

This clone has just a few counts. The chain carries TRBV2 and TRBJ2-7; 7 nucleotides align to TRBD2. CDR1 and CDR2 from the germline V gene are SNHLY and FYNNEI. V gave up 11 bases and J gave up 2 bases; unmatched junction bases: 9. This CDR3 is 13 amino acids long. In DNA, the CDR3 is TGTGCCTCAGCTGGGGGGGAAACCTACGAGCAGTACTTC. Its protein product is CASAGGETYEQYF.

The chain has TRBV10-1 and TRBJ2-3, with 10 bases fitting TRBD2. Germline lookup yields CDR1 WNHNN and CDR2 SYGVQD (reference sequence). The CDR3 covers 15 residues. With V trimmed by 6 bases and J by 5 bases, 8 bases remained unmatched. The CDR3 nucleotides read TGCGCCAGCAGCGCCCAACTAGCGGGGAAAGATACGCAGTATTTT. Residues: CASSAQLAGKDTQYF.

This clone has only a few counts. The rearrangement uses TRBV11-3 and TRBJ2-1; D not resolved. V lost 0 bases and J lost 3, with 3 bases in between. The germline gives CDR1 SGHNT, CDR2 YENEEA. This CDR3 contains 13 residues. The CDR3 reads CASSLDLYNEQFF. DNA for the CDR3: TGTGCCAGCAGCTTAGATCTCTACAATGAGCAGTTCTTC.

The chain links TRBV6-5 to TRBJ1-6; 7 bases map to TRBD1. Germline CDR1 and CDR2: MNHEY and SVGAGI. Germline trimming cut 5 bases from V and 7 bases from J; bases unmatched to any gene: 8. CDR3 length: 15 amino acids. The CDR3 protein is CASSLRQGQNSPLHF. CDR3 coding DNA: TGTGCCAGCAGTCTTCGACAGGGCCAGAATTCACCCCTCCACTTT.

This clone came up a few times. The chain employs TRBV10-3 and TRBJ2-7; D may be TRBD2 (5 bases). The length of the CDR3 is 13 residues. Between the trimmed V and J ends, which lost 6 bases and 4 bases, there was a span of 13 bases. The germline gives CDR1 ENHRY, CDR2 SYGVKD. CDR3: CAIRPTGSYEQYF. CDR3 DNA sequence: TGTGCCATCAGACCGACGGGGAGTTACGAGCAGTACTTC.

V and J are TRBV2 and TRBJ2-5; D is uncertain. With 8 bases removed from V and 5 bases from J, the gap between germline ends came to 9 bases. Germline assignment: CDR1 SNHLY and CDR2 FYNNEI. The CDR3 totals 11 residues. This chain's CDR3 is CASGSLETQYF. CDR3 DNA sequence: TGTGCCAGCGGCTCGTTGGAGACCCAGTACTTC.

This clone was observed a few times. The chain is built from TRBV7-6 and TRBJ2-1, with 8 bases aligning to TRBD1. The CDR3 contains 17 residues. The junction had 9 bases not matched to a gene; V was cut back by 2 bases and J by 3 bases. Looked up from germline, CDR1 is SGHVS and CDR2 is FNYEAQ. In nucleotides, the CDR3 is TGTGCCAGCAGCTTAAACGTAGGCAGGGGGCTCTACAATGAGCAGTTCTTC. It is translated as CASSLNVGRGLYNEQFF.

CDR3: CASSPRASGASTDTQYF. CDR3 bases: TGTGCCAGCTCACCACGGGCTAGCGGGGCCTCCACAGATACGCAGTATTTT. The genes are TRBV18 and TRBJ2-3; 9 bases map to TRBD2. V trimming: 1 base; J trimming: 2 bases; junction bases outside the gene matches: 7. This CDR3 region has 17 residues. The V gene's germline CDR1 is KGHSH and CDR2 LQKENI.

The rearrangement links TRBV7-2 to TRBJ2-7; TRBD1 matches 9 bases. Trimming removed 4 bases from V and 0 bases from J; junction bases left unmatched: 7. This CDR3 has 16 amino acids. Per the germline V gene, CDR1 is SGHTA and CDR2 is FQGNSA. In DNA form, the CDR3 reads TGTGCCAGCAGCTGGGCTGGGACAGGGAGCTCCTACGAGCAGTACTTC. Translating it yields CASSWAGTGSSYEQYF.

This chain joins TRBV7-2 and TRBJ1-3, with D perhaps matching TRBD1 (5 bases). The germline gives CDR1 SGHTA, CDR2 FQGNSA. This CDR3 has 17 residues. The V end was cut by 1 base, the J end by 0 bases, with 13 bases between. The CDR3 DNA is TGTGCCAGCAGCTTAGGTGGAGGGAGGGGCTCTGGAAACACCATATATTTT. It encodes CASSLGGGRGSGNTIYF.

The genes are TRBV7-2 and TRBJ2-1; maybe TRBD1 (5 bases). This CDR3 has 15 residues. The V end lost 5 bases, the J end lost 9 bases, and 20 bases lay between the germline ends. The germline CDR1 and CDR2 sequences are SGHTA and FQGNSA. CDR3: CASSQQVLASGEQFF. The CDR3 DNA sequence: TGTGCCAGCAGCCAACAGGTACTCGCGTCGGGTGAGCAGTTCTTC.

J is TRBJ2-2 and V is TRBV5-1; 10 nucleotides match TRBD2. V was clipped by 5 bases and J by 5 bases; unmatched bases: 6. Germline CDR1 is SGHRS and CDR2 is YFSETQ. The CDR3 has 15 residues. CDR3 protein: CASRERGGSTGELFF. The DNA for the CDR3 is TGCGCCAGCAGAGAGCGGGGGGGCAGTACCGGGGAGCTGTTTTTT.

This clone was seen a handful of times. This chain uses TRBV5-6 with TRBJ2-2; 7 bases are shared with TRBD1. Germline CDR1 SGHDT, CDR2 YYEEEE. With V trimmed by 0 bases and J by 5 bases, 7 bases remained unmatched. The CDR3 extends over 16 amino acids. The DNA for the CDR3 is TGTGCCAGCAGCTTGGACAGGGGATCGTGGACCGGGGAGCTGTTTTTT. Amino acids: CASSLDRGSWTGELFF.

The chain employs TRBV6-1 and TRBJ2-1, with D hard to call. CDR1 and CDR2 (germline): MNHNS, SASEGT. This CDR3 spans 13 amino acids. V was clipped by 5 bases and J by 10 bases, with 15 bases between them. The CDR3 region is CASSPRVAFEQFF. The DNA of the CDR3 is TGTGCCAGCAGTCCCCGGGTCGCGTTCGAGCAGTTCTTC.